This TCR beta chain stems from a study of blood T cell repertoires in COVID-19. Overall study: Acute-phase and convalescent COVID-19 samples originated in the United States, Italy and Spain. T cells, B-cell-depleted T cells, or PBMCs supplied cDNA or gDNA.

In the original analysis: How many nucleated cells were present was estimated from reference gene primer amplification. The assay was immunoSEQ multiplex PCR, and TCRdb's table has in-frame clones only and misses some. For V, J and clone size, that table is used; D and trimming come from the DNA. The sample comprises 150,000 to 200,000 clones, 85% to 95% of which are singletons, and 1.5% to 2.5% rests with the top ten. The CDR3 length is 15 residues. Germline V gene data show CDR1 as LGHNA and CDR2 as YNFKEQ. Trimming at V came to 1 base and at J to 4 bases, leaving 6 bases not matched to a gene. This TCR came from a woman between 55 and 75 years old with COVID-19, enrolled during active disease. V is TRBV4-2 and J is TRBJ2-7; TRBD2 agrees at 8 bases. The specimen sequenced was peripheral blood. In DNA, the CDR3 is TGTGCCAGCAGCCAAGTAACGGGGGGGCAATACGAGCAGTACTTC. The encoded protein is CASSQVTGGQYEQYF.